This passage covers 15 T cell receptor beta chains from one sample sequenced in a study of CD8+ T cells in alopecia areata. cDNA serving as the sequencing template came from extracted, reverse transcribed RNA. Some clones are missing from TCRdb's copy, which holds only in-frame ones; the method was immunoSEQ multiplex PCR. The profile shows 140,000 or so clones, 40% to 65% of them singletons. The source material was CD4+ T cells sorted from blood, sampled at week 0. The receptors were gathered from a human donor with alopecia areata.

This rearrangement joins TRBV28 to TRBJ1-1; D gene uncertain. V gave up 5 bases and J gave up 11 bases, with 12 bases separating them. Germline values: CDR1 MDHEN, CDR2 SYDVKM. The CDR3 spans 11 residues. The CDR3 loop reads CASSPKVRAFF. CDR3 bases: TGTGCCAGCAGTCCGAAAGTCCGGGCTTTCTTT.

For the CDR3, the DNA is TGTGCCAGCAGCTGGGGGACAGGAGAAGAGACCCAGTACTTC. Protein: CASSWGTGEETQYF. This chain uses TRBV7-3 with TRBJ2-5, with 8 positions matching TRBD1. The CDR3 spans 14 residues. The J segment lost 3 bases and the V segment lost 4 bases, leaving 4 bases of the junction unmatched. Looked up from germline, CDR1 is SGHTA and CDR2 is FQGTGA.

In DNA, the CDR3 is TGCGCCAGCAGCTTGCAACAGGGCGCGGGGGAGCTGTTTTTT. Translated: CASSLQQGAGELFF. This chain uses TRBV5-1 with TRBJ2-2; TRBD1 is a possible D gene (6 bases). V gave up 1 base and J gave up 8 bases, with 12 bases separating them. The CDR3 has 14 amino acids. Per germline, CDR1 SGHRS and CDR2 YFSETQ.

There are a few counts of this clone. The chain combines TRBV19 with TRBJ2-2, with 7 nucleotides matching TRBD1. V was clipped by 4 bases and J by 2 bases; unmatched bases: 7. This CDR3 spans 16 amino acids. Germline CDR1 reads LNHDA; CDR2 reads SQIVND (reference sequence). The CDR3 nucleotides are TGTGCCAGTAGTAGGAAGGGGACAGAAAACACCGGGGAGCTGTTTTTT. It encodes CASSRKGTENTGELFF. Full variable domain (rest looked up from reference TRBV19 and TRBJ2-2): DGGITQSPKYLFRKEGQNVTLSCEQNLNHDAMYWYRQDPGQGLRLIYYSQIVNDFQKGDIAEGYSVSREKKESFPLTVTSAQKNPTAFYLCASSRKGTENTGELFFGEGSRLTVL.

The rearrangement joins TRBV5-4 to TRBJ2-5; TRBD2 is a possible D gene (6 bases). From germline, CDR1 is SGHNT and CDR2 YYREEE (reference sequence). V was trimmed by 4 bases and J by 3 bases, leaving 13 bases between them. The CDR3 is 14 amino acids. CDR3 DNA: TGTGCCAGCAGCACGACGGGACTTAAAGAGACCCAGTACTTC. Translation gives CASSTTGLKETQYF.

The V call is TRBV29-1, the J call TRBJ1-2; D is unresolved. The germline V and J ends were trimmed by 5 bases and 7 bases, with 17 bases remaining between them. CDR1 and CDR2 from the germline V gene are SQVTM and ANQGSEA. The CDR3 has 13 residues. CDR3 sequence reads: CSVLSVTPGGYTF. The CDR3 DNA reads as TGCAGCGTTCTCTCTGTCACACCGGGTGGCTACACCTTC.

This clone appeared a few times. The junction differs from germline at one of its ends, possibly a read error. The J gene is TRBJ1-4, the V gene TRBV6-1; D uncertain. Per the germline V gene, CDR1 is MNHNS and CDR2 is SASEGT. The CDR3 runs 12 residues. The CDR3 nucleotides read TGTGCCAGCAGTGAACTGGGCCCCCGGAAAGTTTTT. Encoded protein: CASSELGPRKVF.

This clone was observed a handful of times. This chain joins TRBV7-8 and TRBJ2-3, with D unclear. Germline V gives CDR1 SGHVS, CDR2 FQNEAQ. V gave up 2 bases and J gave up 3 bases, with 9 bases separating them. There are 14 residues in the CDR3. The CDR3 here is CASSLIPPTDTQYF. CDR3 coding DNA: TGTGCCAGCAGCTTAATCCCTCCTACAGATACGCAGTATTTT. Variable domain in full (rest from reference TRBV7-8 and TRBJ2-3): GAGVSQSPRYKVAKRGQDVALRCDPISGHVSLFWYQQALGQGPEFLTYFQNEAQLDKSGLPSDRFFAERPEGSVSTLKIQRTQQEDSAVYLCASSLIPPTDTQYFGPGTRLTVL.

The chain couples TRBV5-4 to TRBJ2-3; D could derive from TRBD1 or TRBD2 (6 bases each). Trimming cost V 4 bases and J 6 bases, with 12 bases left between them. The CDR3 covers 13 residues. The germline V gene has CDR1 SGHNT and CDR2 YYREEE (reference sequence). CDR3 coding DNA: TGTGCCAGCAGCCTCCGAGGGGGGGATACGCAGTATTTT. The encoded protein is CASSLRGGDTQYF.

The CDR3 is CASSQSGGASTDTQYF. The CDR3 DNA reads as TGCGCCAGCAGCCAGTCAGGGGGGGCAAGCACAGATACGCAGTATTTT. The rearrangement uses TRBV4-1 and TRBJ2-3; possibly TRBD1 or TRBD2 for D (7 bases each). Germline CDR1 reads MGHRA; CDR2 reads YSYEKL. The CDR3 contains 16 residues. V was cut by 3 bases and J by 0 bases, with 13 bases left in between.

This clone was counted once. The V gene is TRBV5-4, the J gene TRBJ2-7; D may be TRBD2 (5 bases). The CDR3 sequence is 14 residues long. V was shortened by 2 bases and J by 0 bases, with 9 bases between the two germline ends. Per germline, CDR1 SGHNT and CDR2 YYREEE (reference sequence). CDR3 sequence: CASSLYGNSYEQYF. CDR3 nucleotide sequence: TGTGCCAGCAGCTTATACGGGAACTCCTACGAGCAGTACTTC.

V is TRBV4-3 and J is TRBJ2-7, with no clear D. Trimming removed 0 bases at V and 0 bases at J, with 6 bases between. Germline V gene lookup returns CDR1 LGHNA and CDR2 YSLEER. The CDR3 consists of 14 residues. The CDR3 protein is CASSQEKSSYEQYF. The CDR3 bases are TGCGCCAGCAGCCAAGAAAAGAGCTCCTACGAGCAGTACTTC.

The chain uses TRBV18 and TRBJ1-2; TRBD1 might be the D (6 bases). Trimming left V 1 base short and J 5 bases short, with 23 bases between. The CDR3 spans 18 residues. Germline lookup yields CDR1 KGHSH and CDR2 LQKENI. The CDR3 DNA reads as TGTGCCAGCTCACCACAGCATGGAACAGGGACGCAAATATATGGCTACACCTTC. This translates into CASSPQHGTGTQIYGYTF.

To note about this clone: The junction departs from germline at one end; a sequencing error may be responsible. The chain is built from TRBV29-1 and TRBJ2-3; 7 bases align to TRBD2. Germline lookup yields CDR1 SQVTM and CDR2 ANQGSEA. The CDR3 totals 14 residues. CDR3 sequence reads: CSVSPGLSTGTQYF. The CDR3 DNA reads as TGCAGCGTTTCGCCGGGACTAAGCACAGGTACGCAGTATTTT.

This chain uses TRBV7-2 with TRBJ2-7; weak D call: TRBD2 (6 bases). Trimming took off 1 base at V and 6 bases at J, with 7 bases between the two ends. Per germline, CDR1 SGHTA and CDR2 FQGNSA. The CDR3 spans 12 residues. The chain's CDR3 is CASSLDSGEQYF. CDR3 DNA sequence: TGTGCCAGCAGCTTAGATAGCGGCGAGCAGTACTTC.